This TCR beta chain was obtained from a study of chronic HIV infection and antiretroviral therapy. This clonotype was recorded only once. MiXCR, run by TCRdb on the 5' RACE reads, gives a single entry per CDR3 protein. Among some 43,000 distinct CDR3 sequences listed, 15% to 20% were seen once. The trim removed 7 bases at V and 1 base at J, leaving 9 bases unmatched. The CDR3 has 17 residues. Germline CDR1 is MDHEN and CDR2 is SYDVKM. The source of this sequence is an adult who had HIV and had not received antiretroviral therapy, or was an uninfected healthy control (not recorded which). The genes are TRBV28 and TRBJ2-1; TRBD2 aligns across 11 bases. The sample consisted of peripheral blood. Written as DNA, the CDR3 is TGTGCCAGCATTTCGGCGGTAGCGGGAGGGTCCTACAATGAGCAGTTCTTC. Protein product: CASISAVAGGSYNEQFF.